These T cell receptor beta chains were read from a single sample in a study of cytomegalovirus exposure and HLA in healthy donors. Profiling relied on immunoSEQ multiplex PCR, and the TCRdb table lists in-frame clones only, not all of them. The table for this sample gives some 47,000 clones. The sequenced material came from PBMCs. These receptors were obtained from a woman between 40 and 50 years old in good health and CMV-seronegative. CDR3s include the opening cysteine and the closing phenylalanine or tryptophan. D genes are given only for firm matches.

>TRBJ2-7|TRBV4-2|-
CASSQKKERDEQYF
>TRBJ2-7|TRBV7-9|TRBD2
CASSPRGGGGVYEQYF
>TRBJ1-6|TRBV6-5|-
CASSSPVGYNSPLHF
>TRBJ1-5|TRBV30|-
CAGSGGARDRQPQHF
>TRBJ1-3|TRBV4-3|-
CASSQAPGSVSSGNTIYF
>TRBJ1-2|TRBV19|-
CASSIPQGRGYTF
>TRBJ2-2|TRBV6-5|TRBD2
CASYRLAGDTGELFF
>TRBJ1-4|TRBV2|-
CASRRAEWATNEKLFF
>TRBJ2-7|TRBV7-2|TRBD2
CASSVAASGGAAYEQYF
>TRBJ1-3|TRBV7-2|-
CASSPQGSGNTIYF
>TRBJ2-3|TRBV19|-
CASSSGDPSDTQYF
>TRBJ1-2|TRBV10-3|-
CAGGTGRGYGYTF
>TRBJ1-1|TRBV10-2|TRBD1
CASSETGGIDTEAFF
>TRBJ1-2|TRBV30|-
CAWARTALDGYTF
>TRBJ2-1|TRBV5-1|TRBD2
CASSPGGWGVNEQFF
>TRBJ2-5|TRBV7-2|TRBD2
CASSSSGSTETQYF
>TRBJ1-2|TRBV5-6|-
CASSVGPYGYTF
>TRBJ2-6|TRBV18|TRBD2
CASSPASGGATGANVLTF
>TRBJ2-5|TRBV30|-
CAWSRRLYETQYF
>TRBJ2-7|TRBV13|-
CASSLGLRGADYEQYF
>TRBJ2-6|TRBV18|-
CASSPRITPSSGANVLTF
>TRBJ2-7|TRBV19|TRBD1
CASSNNTGTGRYEQYF
>TRBJ1-2|TRBV27|TRBD1
CASSSGQGYGYTF
>TRBJ2-5|TRBV7-9|-
CASSLARDGRETQYF
>TRBJ1-6|TRBV7-2|-
CASSLEGQPDSPLHF
>TRBJ2-5|TRBV9|TRBD1
CASSVGTGGAGENQYF
>TRBJ1-1|TRBV15|TRBD1
CATSRDTGGTEAFF
>TRBJ1-1|TRBV18|-
CASSPGGEAFF
>TRBJ2-5|TRBV9|-
CASSAEQGQETQYF
>TRBJ1-1|TRBV28|-
CASIPDRPNTEAFF
>TRBJ1-1|TRBV9|-
CASSVAGGRSATEAFF
>TRBJ2-2|TRBV11-2|-
CASSLDPNPGELFF
>TRBJ2-1|TRBV4-1|TRBD2
CASSAPGLADYNEQFF
>TRBJ2-7|TRBV18|-
CASSPLLGSNEQYF
>TRBJ1-1|TRBV7-9|-
CASSLAPPGTEAFF
>TRBJ2-2|TRBV29-1|TRBD2
CSADGGDTGELFF
>TRBJ2-5|TRBV7-7|TRBD2
CASSPGDRRTSGRQYF
>TRBJ2-5|TRBV28|-
CASRSTGQETQYF
>TRBJ1-2|TRBV18|-
CASSPEGTYGYTF
>TRBJ1-2|TRBV11-1|TRBD1
CASSPYGQGGYGYTF
>TRBJ1-2|TRBV4-2|TRBD1
CASSQETGGAYNYGYTF
>TRBJ1-5|TRBV25-1|TRBD1
CASSGQGYQPQHF
>TRBJ2-5|TRBV5-4|TRBD2
CASSVGLAGGHQETQYF
>TRBJ1-1|TRBV18|-
CASSPTGMNTEAFF
>TRBJ2-2|TRBV5-4|TRBD2
CASSSPAGGYTGELFF
>TRBJ2-1|TRBV18|-
CASSPGAPYNEQFF
>TRBJ1-1|TRBV28|-
CASSPLLTEAFF
>TRBJ1-1|TRBV7-2|-
CASSLVAGGGTEAFF
>TRBJ2-7|TRBV6-5|-
CASSYHSGIWQYEQYF
>TRBJ2-1|TRBV5-1|-
CASSHDSWSDNEQFF
>TRBJ2-1|TRBV27|-
CASSRDSHNEQFF
>TRBJ2-3|TRBV7-9|TRBD2
CASSLVREGRTDTQYF
>TRBJ2-2|TRBV18|-
CASSPQGDGELFF
>TRBJ1-1|TRBV5-1|-
CASSFQRLNTEAFF
>TRBJ1-1|TRBV18|-
CASSLKKNTEAFF
>TRBJ1-4|TRBV12-5|TRBD1
CASGLQGAEKLFF
>TRBJ2-7|TRBV27|TRBD2
CASSLSRGLAGDYEQYF